These 6 T cell receptor beta chains originate from one sample sequenced in a study of response to subunit inactivated influenza vaccine. Each CDR3 protein is one row after TCRdb ran MiXCR on the RT-PCR reads. The sample has approximately 480,000 distinct CDR3 sequences, approximately 11% seen once. The material was PBMCs from blood, obtained roughly 6 weeks after vaccination. The receptors originated from a man aged 50-59 years who received an inactivated influenza vaccine.

In its sample, this clonotype was seen a few times. V gene TRBV7-6 combines with J gene TRBJ1-1; the D gene is possibly TRBD1 (6 bases). V lost 2 bases and J 10 bases, leaving 11 bases between the germline ends. The CDR3 runs 12 residues. Germline V CDR1 and CDR2: SGHVS, FNYEAQ. The CDR3 sequence: CASSLTGKVAFF. The CDR3 DNA is TGTGCCAGCAGCTTAACAGGGAAAGTAGCTTTCTTT.

CDR3 protein: CASSVGTAKYANTGELFF. CDR3 nucleotides: TGTGCCAGCAGCGTCGGGACAGCCAAATACGCGAACACCGGGGAGCTGTTTTTT. The rearrangement uses TRBV6-1 and TRBJ2-2; 7 nucleotides match TRBD1. Germline CDR1 reads MNHNS; CDR2 reads SASEGT. This CDR3 has 18 amino acids. V was clipped by 6 bases and J by 0 bases; unmatched bases: 13.

This clonotype has just a few counts. This rearrangement joins TRBV30 to TRBJ2-4; 13 positions match TRBD2. From germline, CDR1 is GTSNPN and CDR2 SVGIG (reference sequence). The CDR3 totals 13 residues. J was trimmed by 15 bases and V by 8 bases; bases with no gene match: 13. The CDR3 region is CAGYHTSGRVLYF. In DNA form, the CDR3 reads TGTGCCGGCTACCACACTAGCGGGAGGGTTTTGTACTTC.

This chain links TRBV10-1 with TRBJ2-3, with D perhaps given as TRBD1 or TRBD2 (5 bases each). In germline, CDR1 is WNHNN, CDR2 SYGVQD (reference sequence). The CDR3 runs to 15 residues. V lost 0 bases, J lost 2 bases, and 9 bases lay in between. The CDR3 DNA reads as TGCGCCAGCAGTGAGTCGGGACGGACCACAGATACGCAGTATTTT. Translating gives CASSESGRTTDTQYF.

This clonotype came up many times. This chain connects TRBV4-3 to TRBJ2-1; 9 bases agree with TRBD2. The CDR3 runs 15 residues. V was pared by 0 bases and J by 6 bases, with 3 bases of the junction left unmatched. CDR1 is LGHNA and CDR2 is YSLEER in the germline V gene. DNA of the CDR3: TGCGCCAGCAGCCAAGATGGGACTAGCTTCAATGAGCAGTTCTTC. Amino acid sequence: CASSQDGTSFNEQFF.

The rearrangement joins TRBV12-3 or TRBV12-4 to TRBJ2-5; tentative D call: TRBD2 (5 bases). Trimming stripped 10 bases from V and 6 bases from J, with 18 bases between. The CDR3 is 13 residues long. For the CDR3, the DNA is TGTGCCACCTCCCCCGGGGTGTTGCAGACCCAGTACTTC. It encodes CATSPGVLQTQYF.